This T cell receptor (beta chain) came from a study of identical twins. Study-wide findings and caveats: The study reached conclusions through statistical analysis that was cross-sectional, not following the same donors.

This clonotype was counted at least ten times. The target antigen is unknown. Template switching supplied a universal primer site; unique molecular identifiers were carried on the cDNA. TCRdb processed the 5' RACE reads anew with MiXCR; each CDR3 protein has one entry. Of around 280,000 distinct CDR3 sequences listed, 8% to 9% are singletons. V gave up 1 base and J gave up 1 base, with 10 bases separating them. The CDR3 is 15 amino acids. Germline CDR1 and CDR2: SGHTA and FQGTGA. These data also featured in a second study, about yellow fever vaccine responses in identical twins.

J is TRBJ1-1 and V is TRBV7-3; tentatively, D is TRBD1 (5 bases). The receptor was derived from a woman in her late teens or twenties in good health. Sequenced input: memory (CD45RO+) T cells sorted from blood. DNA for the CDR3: TGTGCCAGCAGCTTAAACGGGGACCGGAACACTGAAGCTTTCTTT. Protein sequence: CASSLNGDRNTEAFF. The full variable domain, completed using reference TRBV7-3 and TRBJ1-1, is GAGVSQTPSNKVTEKGKYVELRCDPISGHTALYWYRQSLGQGPEFLIYFQGTGAADDSGLPNDRFFAVRPEGSVSTLKIQRTERGDSAVYLCASSLNGDRNTEAFFGQGTRLTVV.